Listed here is a single TCR beta chain. This clone turned up a few times. Its antigen is currently not known. One base away there is no much larger clone; base qualities are not given. The entire amount of isolated RNA was reverse transcribed using the High Capacity cDNA Reverse Transcription Kit, so the sequenced TCRB transcripts were expressed ones. Deep immunoSEQ sequencing was performed on naive, central memory and regulatory T cell samples, with an average of around 3.4 million total reads per sample. After sorted cells were lysed in RLT buffer, RNA was extracted with DNase-treated RNeasy Micro or Mini kits, with the choice depending on cell number. Each cell subset was processed separately to prevent cross-contamination, with patient and healthy donor samples processed together. Using the immunoSEQ multiplex PCR, TCRB sequences were amplified from cDNA into 87-bp fragments spanning the CDR3 region. Amplicons were sequenced on the Illumina HiSeq platform. The paper's data handling went like this. PCR bias was corrected computationally using synthetic template baselines, and reads within Hamming distance 2 were collapsed, with unmergeable singletons discarded. By aligning reads against IMGT, V, D and J genes, CDR3 length, and insertions or deletions at six rearrangement sites were assigned. Within each subset, clonotype counts were normalized to sorted cell number, and only after that were true diversity and Gini coefficients computed with the tcR R package. The overlap coefficient, calculated on TCRB nucleotide sequences, was used to measure repertoire sharing. Out-of-frame TCRB sequences from naive cells were analyzed as a proxy for the pre-selection repertoire. In its TCRdb copy, this immuneACCESS table keeps in-frame sequences only and misses some clones. Where compared with another copy, unresolved V genes explain less than half of these, and the others have no known cause. Clone size and V and J calls were adopted from that table, with D and trimming inferred from the DNA. Across this sample there are 350,000 to 450,000 clones, with around 13% seen only once. About 0.04% of the sample is in the top ten clones.

A single peripheral blood draw of approximately 100 mL on average was collected from each donor into heparinised tubes. Naive, central memory, regulatory and stem cell-like memory CD4+ T cells were sorted on a BD FACSAria II using a panel including CD45RO, CCR7, CD25, CD127, CD95 and CD27. All sorted populations exceeded 95% purity. PBMCs were isolated immediately by Lymphoprep density gradient centrifugation and stained directly without culture. So that batch effects would be minimized, each experiment stained and sorted samples in pairs, pairing one healthy donor with one patient. The data originate from a study of beta chain features in type 1 diabetes (dated by TCRdb to 2017 to 2018). Concerning the study at large: No differences in mean age, gender distribution, total cell number or subset yield were found between patients and healthy donors. A total of roughly 100 million sorted cells were examined across all samples, and a strong correlation was observed between cell number per subset and RNA yield. The study compared TCRB repertoires of sorted circulating CD4+ T cell subsets between recently diagnosed type 1 diabetes patients and matched healthy donors. Regulatory and stem cell-like memory subsets were obtained from only 8 patients and about eight healthy donors, while naive and central memory subsets were obtained from all 30 or so donors.

What the study reported, not specific to this receptor: In all four CD4+ subsets, TCRB CDR3 length was moderately but significantly shorter in type 1 diabetes patients. PCR may preferentially amplify shorter templates, but because patient and control samples were amplified and corrected together, any resulting skew would affect both groups equally. Patients with type 1 diabetes made fewer insertions and deleted more nucleotides at VDJ recombination sites, implying thymic rearrangement abnormalities. Naive, central memory and regulatory TCRB repertoires appeared more similar among patients than among healthy donors. Because cDNA was sequenced instead of genomic DNA, activated cells with high expression could be over-represented, although the groups did not differ in activation or CD3 levels. HLA sub-analyses involved small numbers of individuals, so any influence of HLA type on TCRB rearrangement remained unresolved.

V lost 0 bases and J lost 5 bases; the stretch between them is 13 bases long. CDR1 and CDR2, looked up from the germline V gene (reference sequence), are LNHNV and YYDKDF. The CDR3 starts with the cysteine, ends with the phenylalanine, and has 15 residues. CDR3 DNA only is kept here, 45 bases in frame from base 1. The chain uses TRBV15 and TRBJ2-5; the D region possibly corresponds to TRBD1 (5 bases align). This clonotype originated in a man between 25 and 39 years old in good health. Sequencing was carried out using naive CD4+ T cells from blood. Explained via the paper, the cell subset or site label denotes: true naive CD4+ T cells. The sequence in DNA is TGTGCCACCAGCAGAGATGAAGGACATTCGGAGACCCAGTACTTC. Its amino acids are CATSRDEGHSETQYF.